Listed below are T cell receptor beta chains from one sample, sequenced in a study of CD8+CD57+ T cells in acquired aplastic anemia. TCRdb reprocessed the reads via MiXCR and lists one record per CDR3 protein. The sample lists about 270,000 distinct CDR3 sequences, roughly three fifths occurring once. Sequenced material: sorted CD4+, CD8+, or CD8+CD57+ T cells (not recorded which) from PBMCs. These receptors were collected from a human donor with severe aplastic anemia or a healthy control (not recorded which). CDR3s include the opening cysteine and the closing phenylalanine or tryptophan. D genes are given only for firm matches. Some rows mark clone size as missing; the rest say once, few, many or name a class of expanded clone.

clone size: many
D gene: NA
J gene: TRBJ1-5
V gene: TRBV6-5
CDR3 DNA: TGTGCCAGCAGTTACCGGGGGGGCAATCAGCCCCAGCATTTT
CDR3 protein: CASSYRGGNQPQHF

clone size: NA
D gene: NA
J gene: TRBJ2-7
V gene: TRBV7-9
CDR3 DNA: TGTGCCAGCAGTTTGGGGGCGGGGATATTAGACGAGCAGTACTTC
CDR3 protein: CASSLGAGILDEQYF

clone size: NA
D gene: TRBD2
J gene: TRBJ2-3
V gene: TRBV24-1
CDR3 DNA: TGTGCCACCAGTGATTCGAGGCGGGGGGGACCCTCAGATACGCAGTATTTT
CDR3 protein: CATSDSRRGGPSDTQYF

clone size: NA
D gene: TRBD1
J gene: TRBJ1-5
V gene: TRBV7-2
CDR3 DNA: TGTGCCAGCAGCTTAGAACAGGGGAAAGACAATCAGCCCCAGCATTTT
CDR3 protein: CASSLEQGKDNQPQHF

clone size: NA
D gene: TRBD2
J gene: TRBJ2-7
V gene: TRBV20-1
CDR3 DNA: TGCAGTGCCACGAGCGGGGTCAGACCCTACGAGCAGTACTTC
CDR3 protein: CSATSGVRPYEQYF

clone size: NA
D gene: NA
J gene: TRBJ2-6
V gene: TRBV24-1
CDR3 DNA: TGTGCCACCAGAGAGGTCGTAATTGGTGGGGCCAACGTCCTGACTTTC
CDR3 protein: CATREVVIGGANVLTF

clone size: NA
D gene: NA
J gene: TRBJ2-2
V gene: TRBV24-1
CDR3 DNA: TGTGCCACCAAGGGGACCACCGGGGAGCTGTTTTTT
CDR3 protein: CATKGTTGELFF

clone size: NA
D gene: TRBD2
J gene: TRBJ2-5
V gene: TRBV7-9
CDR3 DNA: TGTGCCAGCAGCTTAGGCGTAGCGGGTGCACAAGAGACCCAGTACTTC
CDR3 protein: CASSLGVAGAQETQYF

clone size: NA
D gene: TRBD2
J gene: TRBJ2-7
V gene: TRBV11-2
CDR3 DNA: TGTGCCAGCAGCCACATATCAGGGCAGCCGGGGGGCGAGCAGTACTTC
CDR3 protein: CASSHISGQPGGEQYF

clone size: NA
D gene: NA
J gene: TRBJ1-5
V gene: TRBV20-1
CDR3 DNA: TGCAGTGCCGTCCGGACAAATAGCAATCAGCCCCAGCATTTT
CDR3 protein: CSAVRTNSNQPQHF

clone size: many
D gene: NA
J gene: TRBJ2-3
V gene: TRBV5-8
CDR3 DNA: TGTGCCAGCAGCTTAGGGCACACAGATACGCAGTATTTT
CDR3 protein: CASSLGHTDTQYF

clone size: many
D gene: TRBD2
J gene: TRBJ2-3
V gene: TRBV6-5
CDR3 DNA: TGTGCCAGCAGCTCGCGACTAGCGGGTAGTGGAGATACGCAGTATTTT
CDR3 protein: CASSSRLAGSGDTQYF

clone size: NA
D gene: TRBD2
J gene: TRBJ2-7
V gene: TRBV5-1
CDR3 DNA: TGCGCCAGCAGCATGGATACGGGGGGCTACGAGCAGTACTTC
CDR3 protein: CASSMDTGGYEQYF

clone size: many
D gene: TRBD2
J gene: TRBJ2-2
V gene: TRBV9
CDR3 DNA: TGTGCCAGCAGCGCTAGCGGGGCGAACACCGGGGAGCTGTTTTTT
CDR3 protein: CASSASGANTGELFF

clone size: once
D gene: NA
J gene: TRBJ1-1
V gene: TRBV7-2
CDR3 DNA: TGTGCCAGTACTTCCGGGGGCCCCTGGAACACTGAAGCTTTCTTT
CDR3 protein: CASTSGGPWNTEAFF

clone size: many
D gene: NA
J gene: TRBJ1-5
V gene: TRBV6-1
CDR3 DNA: TGTGCCAGCAGTGATAGGGACGGGTCGAGGAATCAGCCCCAGCATTTT
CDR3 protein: CASSDRDGSRNQPQHF

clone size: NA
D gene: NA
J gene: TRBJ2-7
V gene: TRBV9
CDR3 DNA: TGTGCCAGCAATCAGGGTGGGTCGGATCCCTACGAGCAGTACTTC
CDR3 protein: CASNQGGSDPYEQYF

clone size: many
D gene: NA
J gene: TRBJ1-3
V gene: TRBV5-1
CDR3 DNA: TGCGCCAGCAGCTTGTTTGGAAACACCATATATTTT
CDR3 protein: CASSLFGNTIYF

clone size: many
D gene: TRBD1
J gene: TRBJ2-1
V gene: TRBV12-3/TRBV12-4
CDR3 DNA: TGTGCCAGCAGTACCTTGTGGACAGGGGAGGACAATGAGCAGTTCTTC
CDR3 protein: CASSTLWTGEDNEQFF